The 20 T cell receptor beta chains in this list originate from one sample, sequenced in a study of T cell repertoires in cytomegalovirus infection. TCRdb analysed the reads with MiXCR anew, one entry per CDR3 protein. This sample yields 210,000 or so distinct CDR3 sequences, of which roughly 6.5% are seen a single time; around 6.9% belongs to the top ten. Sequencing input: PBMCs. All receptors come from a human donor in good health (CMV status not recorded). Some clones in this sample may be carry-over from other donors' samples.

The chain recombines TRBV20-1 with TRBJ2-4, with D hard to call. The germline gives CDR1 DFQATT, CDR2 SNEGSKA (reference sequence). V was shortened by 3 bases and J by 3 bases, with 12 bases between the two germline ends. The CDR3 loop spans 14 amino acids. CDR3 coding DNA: TGCAGTGCTAGGTTCCCTACGGTCAAAAACATTCAGTACTTC. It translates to CSARFPTVKNIQYF.

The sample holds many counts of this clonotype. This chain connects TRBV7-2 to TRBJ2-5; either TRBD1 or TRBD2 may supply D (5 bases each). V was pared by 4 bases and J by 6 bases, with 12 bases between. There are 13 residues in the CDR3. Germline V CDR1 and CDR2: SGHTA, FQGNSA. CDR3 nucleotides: TGTGCCAGCAGCTCCTCCGGGACCAAGACCCAGTACTTC. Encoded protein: CASSSSGTKTQYF. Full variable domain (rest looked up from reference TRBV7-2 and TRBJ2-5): GAGVSQSPSNKVTEKGKDVELRCDPISGHTALYWYRQSLGQGLEFLIYFQGNSAPDKSGLPSDRFSAERTGGSVSTLTIQRTQQEDSAVYLCASSSSGTKTQYFGPGTRLLVL.

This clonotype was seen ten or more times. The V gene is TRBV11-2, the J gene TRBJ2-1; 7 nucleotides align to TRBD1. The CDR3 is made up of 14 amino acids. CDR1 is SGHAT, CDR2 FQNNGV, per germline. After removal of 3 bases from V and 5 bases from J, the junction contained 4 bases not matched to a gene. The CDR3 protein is CASSFRGRNNEQFF. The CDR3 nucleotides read TGTGCCAGCAGCTTTAGGGGGCGCAACAATGAGCAGTTCTTC. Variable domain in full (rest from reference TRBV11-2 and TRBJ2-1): EAGVAQSPRYKIIEKRQSVAFWCNPISGHATLYWYQQILGQGPKLLIQFQNNGVVDDSQLPKDRFSAERLKGVDSTLKIQPAKLEDSAVYLCASSFRGRNNEQFFGPGTRLTVL.

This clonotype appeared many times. CDR3 bases: TGTGCCAGCAGTCCGACTAGCGGGGGGCCAGATACGCAGTATTTT. Its protein product is CASSPTSGGPDTQYF. The chain employs TRBV6-1 and TRBJ2-3, with 13 bases lining up with TRBD2. Germline lookup yields CDR1 MNHNS and CDR2 SASEGT. The CDR3 covers 15 residues. The V segment lost 5 bases and the J segment 4 bases; nucleotides outside the gene matches: 3.

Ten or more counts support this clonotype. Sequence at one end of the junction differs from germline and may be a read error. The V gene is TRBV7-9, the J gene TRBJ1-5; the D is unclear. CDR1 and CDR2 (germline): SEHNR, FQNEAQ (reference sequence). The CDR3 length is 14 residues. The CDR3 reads CASSLDWHNQPQHF. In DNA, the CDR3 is TGTGCCAGCAGTTTAGACTGGCACAATCAGCCCCAGCATTTT.

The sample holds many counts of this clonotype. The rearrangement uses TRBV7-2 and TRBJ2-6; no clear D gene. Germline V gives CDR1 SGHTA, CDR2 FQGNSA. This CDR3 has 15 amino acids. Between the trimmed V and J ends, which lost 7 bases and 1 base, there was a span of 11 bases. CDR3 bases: TGTGCCAGCACGGCGTTTTTGTCTGGGGCCAACGTCCTGACTTTC. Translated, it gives CASTAFLSGANVLTF.

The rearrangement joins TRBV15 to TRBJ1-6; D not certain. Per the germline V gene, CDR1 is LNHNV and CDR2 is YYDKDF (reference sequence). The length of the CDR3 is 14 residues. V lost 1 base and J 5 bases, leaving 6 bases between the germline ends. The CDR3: CATSRGQNNSPLHF. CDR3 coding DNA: TGTGCCACCAGCAGAGGACAAAATAATTCACCCCTCCACTTT.

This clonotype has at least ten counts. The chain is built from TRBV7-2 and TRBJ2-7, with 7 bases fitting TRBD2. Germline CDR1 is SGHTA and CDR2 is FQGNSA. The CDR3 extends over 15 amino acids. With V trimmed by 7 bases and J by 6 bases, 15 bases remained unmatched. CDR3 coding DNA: TGTGCCAGCACCGTACAATCGGGGGGATTGGGCGAGCAGTACTTC. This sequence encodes CASTVQSGGLGEQYF.

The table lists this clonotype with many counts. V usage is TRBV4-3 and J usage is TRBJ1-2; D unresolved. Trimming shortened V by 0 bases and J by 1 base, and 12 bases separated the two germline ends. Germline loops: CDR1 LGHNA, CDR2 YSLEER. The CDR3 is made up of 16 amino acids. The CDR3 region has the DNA TGCGCCAGCAGCCAAGATTCGGGAGGGTTTAACTATGGCTACACCTTC. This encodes CASSQDSGGFNYGYTF.

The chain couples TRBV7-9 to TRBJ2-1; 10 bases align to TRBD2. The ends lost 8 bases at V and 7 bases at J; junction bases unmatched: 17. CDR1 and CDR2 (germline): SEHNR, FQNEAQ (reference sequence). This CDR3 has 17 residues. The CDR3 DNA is TGTGCCAGCCGCCCCCCGGGCAGCGGGGGGGCCCTGAATGAGCAGTTCTTC. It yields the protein CASRPPGSGGALNEQFF.

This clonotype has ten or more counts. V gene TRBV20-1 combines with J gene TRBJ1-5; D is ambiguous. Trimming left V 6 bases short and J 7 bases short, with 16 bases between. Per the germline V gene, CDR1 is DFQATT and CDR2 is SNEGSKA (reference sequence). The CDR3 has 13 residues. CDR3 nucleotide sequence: TGCAGTGCACCAATAATGGTCGGGCAGCCCCAGCATTTT. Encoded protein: CSAPIMVGQPQHF.

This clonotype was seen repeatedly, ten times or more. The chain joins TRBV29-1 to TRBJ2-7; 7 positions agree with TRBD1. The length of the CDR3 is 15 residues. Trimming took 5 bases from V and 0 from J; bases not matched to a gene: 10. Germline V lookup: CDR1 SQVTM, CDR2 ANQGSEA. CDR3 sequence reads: CSVWDSVQSSYEQYF. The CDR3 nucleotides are TGCAGCGTTTGGGACAGTGTACAAAGCTCCTACGAGCAGTACTTC.

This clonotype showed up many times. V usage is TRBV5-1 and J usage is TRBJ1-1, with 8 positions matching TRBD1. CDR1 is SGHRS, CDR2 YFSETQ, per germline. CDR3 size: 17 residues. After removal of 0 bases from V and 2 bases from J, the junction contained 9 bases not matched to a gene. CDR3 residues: CASSLGDRQPLNTEAFF. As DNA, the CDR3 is TGCGCCAGCAGCTTGGGGGACAGGCAACCCCTCAACACTGAAGCTTTCTTT. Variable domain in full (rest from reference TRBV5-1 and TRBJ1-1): KAGVTQTPRYLIKTRGQQVTLSCSPISGHRSVSWYQQTPGQGLQFLFEYFSETQRNKGNFPGRFSGRQFSNSRSEMNVSTLELGDSALYLCASSLGDRQPLNTEAFFGQGTRLTVV.

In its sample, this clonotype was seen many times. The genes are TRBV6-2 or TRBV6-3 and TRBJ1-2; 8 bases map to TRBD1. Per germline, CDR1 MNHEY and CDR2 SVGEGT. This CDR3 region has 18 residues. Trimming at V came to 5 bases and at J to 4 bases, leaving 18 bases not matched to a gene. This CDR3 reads CASSGGPGQETSFYGYTF. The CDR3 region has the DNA TGTGCCAGCAGTGGAGGTCCGGGACAGGAAACCTCTTTCTATGGCTACACCTTC.

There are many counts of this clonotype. The CDR3 region has the DNA TGCAGTGCTAGAGGAGGGACCGGGGAGCTGTTTTTT. Encoded protein: CSARGGTGELFF. The chain links TRBV20-1 to TRBJ2-2; D might be TRBD2 (5 bases). The germline CDR1 and CDR2 sequences are DFQATT and SNEGSKA (reference sequence). V was pared by 1 base and J by 5 bases, with 5 bases between. The CDR3 sequence is 12 residues long.

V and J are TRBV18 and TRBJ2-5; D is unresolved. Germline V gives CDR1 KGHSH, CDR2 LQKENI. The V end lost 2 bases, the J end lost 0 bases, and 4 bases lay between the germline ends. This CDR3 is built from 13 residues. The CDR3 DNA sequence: TGTGCCAGCTCACCAGCGGACCAAGAGACCCAGTACTTC. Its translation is CASSPADQETQYF.

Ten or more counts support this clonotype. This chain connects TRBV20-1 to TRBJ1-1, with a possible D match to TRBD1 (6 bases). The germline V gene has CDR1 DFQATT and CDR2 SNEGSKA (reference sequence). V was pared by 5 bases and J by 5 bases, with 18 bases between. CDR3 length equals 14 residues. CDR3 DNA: TGCAGTGCTTTAAGGGGGGGCTCGGTAACTGAAGCTTTCTTT. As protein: CSALRGGSVTEAFF.

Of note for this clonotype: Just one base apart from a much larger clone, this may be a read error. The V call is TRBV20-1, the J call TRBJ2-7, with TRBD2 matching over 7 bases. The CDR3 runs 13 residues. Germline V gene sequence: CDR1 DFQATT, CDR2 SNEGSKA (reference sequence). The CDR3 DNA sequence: TGCGGTGCCTGGGGGGGTCCTACGGTGGAGCAGTACTTC. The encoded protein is CGAWGGPTVEQYF.

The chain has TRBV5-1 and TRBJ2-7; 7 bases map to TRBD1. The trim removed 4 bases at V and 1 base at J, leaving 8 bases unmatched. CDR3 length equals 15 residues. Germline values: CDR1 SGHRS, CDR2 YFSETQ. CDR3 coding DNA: TGCGCCAGCAGCCCGGGACAGCACCAATCCTACGAGCAGTACTTC. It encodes CASSPGQHQSYEQYF.

The CDR3 DNA sequence: TGTGCCAGCAGCTCCGCCCGGGACAGTGAAGAAAAACTGTTTTTT. Translating it yields CASSSARDSEEKLFF. This chain joins TRBV7-9 and TRBJ1-4; 7 bases align to TRBD1. J gave up 8 bases and V 4 bases, and 10 bases lay outside the gene matches. This CDR3 contains 15 residues. CDR1 SEHNR and CDR2 FQNEAQ come from the germline V gene (reference sequence).